The 22 T cell receptor beta chains listed next were all sequenced from one sample in a study of preoperative IRX-2 immunotherapy in early breast cancer. The treatment denotes: preoperative locoregional IRX-2 cytokine immunotherapy. TCRdb keeps only in-frame clones here, not all; method: immunoSEQ multiplex PCR. The table records about 38,000 clones, roughly four fifths of them present only once. Sample: lymph node tissue, taken after IRX-2 immunotherapy. Source of these receptors: a human donor with breast cancer.

V is TRBV5-1 and J is TRBJ2-5; TRBD2 is a possible D gene (5 bases). Looked up from germline, CDR1 is SGHRS and CDR2 is YFSETQ. The V and J ends lost 4 bases and 5 bases respectively, with 15 bases between them. This CDR3 contains 14 residues. The CDR3 here is CASSLLGMMETQYF. CDR3 sequence (DNA): TGCGCCAGCAGCCTACTAGGGATGATGGAGACCCAGTACTTC.

V and J are TRBV28 and TRBJ1-5; D is undetermined. The CDR3 covers 16 residues. Looked up from germline, CDR1 is MDHEN and CDR2 is SYDVKM. V was clipped by 2 bases and J by 4 bases, with 15 bases between them. CDR3 coding DNA: TGTGCCAGCAGTTTAGGTTCATCCAGGCCAAATCAGCCCCAGCATTTT. Its protein is CASSLGSSRPNQPQHF.

The chain uses TRBV6-8 and TRBJ1-5, with D tentatively TRBD1 (5 bases). The germline V gene encodes CDR1 MNHGY and CDR2 SAAAGT. The CDR3 extends over 19 amino acids. Trimming shortened V by 6 bases and J by 0 bases, and 24 bases separated the two germline ends. This CDR3 reads CASRTRGRGGENSNQPQHF. In DNA form, the CDR3 reads TGTGCCAGCAGGACCCGGGGCCGCGGAGGGGAGAATAGCAATCAGCCCCAGCATTTT.

As concerns this clone: Different DNA sequences within this sample yield the same CDR3. The chain uses TRBV1 and TRBJ1-4; no check of the table's D call, TRBD1, against the DNA was made. TRBV1 is listed as a pseudogene. The CDR3 runs to 15 residues. The CDR3: CASSQGTSTNEKLFF. The CDR3 DNA sequence: TGCGCCAGCAGCCAAGGGACAAGTACTAATGAAAAACTGTTTTTT.

A few counts support this clone. This chain uses TRBV6-8 with TRBJ2-2; 7 bases line up with TRBD1. The CDR3 sequence is 15 residues long. J gave up 0 bases and V 3 bases, and 1 base lay outside the gene matches. The germline CDR1 and CDR2 sequences are MNHGY and SAAAGT. CDR3 coding DNA: TGTGCCAGCAGTTATGGGACAGCGAACACCGGGGAGCTGTTTTTT. Its translation is CASSYGTANTGELFF.

The genes are TRBV12-5 and TRBJ1-2, with TRBD1 identical over 10 bases. The CDR3 contains 13 residues. Germline V gives CDR1 LGHNT, CDR2 FRNRAP. The CDR3, as DNA: TGTGCCAGCACCACCGGGACAGGGGTAGGCTACACCTTC. This sequence encodes CASTTGTGVGYTF.

This clone was detected once. The chain has TRBV9 and TRBJ2-5; 8 bases fit TRBD2. V dropped 5 bases and J dropped 0; count of bases not matched to a gene: 9. This CDR3 comprises 16 residues. CDR1 SGDLS and CDR2 YYNGEE come from the germline V gene. The CDR3 loop is CASSEGVAGNQETQYF. In DNA form, the CDR3 reads TGTGCCAGCAGTGAGGGGGTAGCGGGGAACCAAGAGACCCAGTACTTC.

This chain connects TRBV19 to TRBJ2-7; D not certain. CDR3 length: 13 amino acids. In germline, CDR1 is LNHDA, CDR2 SQIVND (reference sequence). V was cut by 2 bases and J by 2 bases, with 7 bases left in between. The CDR3 protein is CASSITPPYEQYF. Here the CDR3 DNA reads TGTGCCAGTAGTATAACGCCTCCCTACGAGCAGTACTTC.

This clone was found a few times. This chain links TRBV11-3 with TRBJ2-7; D is perhaps TRBD2 (5 bases). Germline V gene sequence: CDR1 SGHNT, CDR2 YENEEA. Trimming took off 5 bases at V and 2 bases at J, with 13 bases between the two ends. This CDR3 has 14 amino acids. DNA for the CDR3: TGTGCCAGCAGCCCTGGACTGCTAGCCTACGAGCAGTACTTC. It yields the protein CASSPGLLAYEQYF.

This chain uses TRBV30 with TRBJ2-3; maybe TRBD2 (6 bases). Germline assignment: CDR1 GTSNPN and CDR2 SVGIG (reference sequence). The CDR3 spans 12 residues. The DNA of the CDR3 is TGTGCGGGAGGAGTAGCGCCAGATACGCAGTATTTT. It encodes CAGGVAPDTQYF.

The chain joins TRBV28 to TRBJ2-1, with D possibly being TRBD2 (7 bases). V was pared by 6 bases and J by 7 bases, with 22 bases between. Germline CDR1 reads MDHEN; CDR2 reads SYDVKM. The CDR3 length is 16 residues. CDR3 residues: CASSYGTSDRGNEQFF. CDR3 DNA: TGTGCCAGCAGCTACGGTACTAGCGATAGGGGGAATGAGCAGTTCTTC.

The CDR3 DNA sequence: TGTGCCACCCTGGGACAGAACACTGAAGCTTTCTTT. Translated, it gives CATLGQNTEAFF. The chain recombines TRBV19 with TRBJ1-1; D possibly corresponds to TRBD1 (6 bases). V lost 10 bases to trimming and J lost 1 base, with 10 bases between them. The CDR3 spans 12 residues. The germline CDR1 and CDR2 sequences are LNHDA and SQIVND (reference sequence). The complete variable domain, with remaining parts taken from reference TRBV19 and TRBJ1-1, reads DGGITQSPKYLFRKEGQNVTLSCEQNLNHDAMYWYRQDPGQGLRLIYYSQIVNDFQKGDIAEGYSVSREKKESFPLTVTSAQKNPTAFYLCATLGQNTEAFFGQGTRLTVV.

V usage is TRBV11-1 and J usage is TRBJ2-4; 7 nucleotides line up with TRBD1. The junction had 6 bases not matched to a gene; V was cut back by 4 bases and J by 6 bases. The germline gives CDR1 SGHAT, CDR2 FQDESV (reference sequence). The CDR3 has 14 residues. The CDR3 is CASSSPTGLNIQYF. In DNA, the CDR3 is TGTGCCAGCAGCTCGCCGACAGGGTTAAACATTCAGTACTTC.

The genes are TRBV5-1 and TRBJ2-2; 7 positions agree with TRBD1. This CDR3 spans 16 amino acids. V lost 3 bases and J lost 7; bases outside the gene matches: 12. Germline V gives CDR1 SGHRS, CDR2 YFSETQ. CDR3 DNA: TGCGCCAGCAGCTCTCCGGGACAGACCCTCGTCGGGGAGCTGTTTTTT. Translation gives CASSSPGQTLVGELFF.

This chain uses TRBV6-8 with TRBJ1-1; 7 positions agree with TRBD1. Trimming took 4 bases from V and 3 from J; bases not matched to a gene: 5. The germline V gene encodes CDR1 MNHGY and CDR2 SAAAGT. This CDR3 comprises 14 residues. Here the CDR3 DNA reads TGTGCCAGCAGTTTTAGGGGGCGTGACACTGAAGCTTTCTTT. Translating gives CASSFRGRDTEAFF.

The chain carries TRBV11-3 and TRBJ2-3; 9 bases match TRBD2. The J segment lost 5 bases and the V segment lost 5 bases, leaving 17 bases of the junction unmatched. Germline-derived CDR1 and CDR2 are SGHNT and YENEEA. This CDR3 comprises 18 residues. The CDR3 loop is CASSPMRVRGGRGDTQYF. The CDR3 nucleotides read TGTGCCAGCAGCCCAATGAGGGTGCGGGGGGGCCGAGGAGATACGCAGTATTTT.

The chain uses TRBV30 and TRBJ1-5; no reliable D call. V was shortened by 8 bases and J by 4 bases, with 18 bases between the two germline ends. The CDR3 covers 14 residues. The germline V gene has CDR1 GTSNPN and CDR2 SVGIG (reference sequence). The CDR3 DNA sequence: TGTGCCCTATCTAAGGCAGGAAGAAATCAGCCCCAGCATTTT. Translating it yields CALSKAGRNQPQHF.

The genes are TRBV11-3 and TRBJ1-2; perhaps TRBD1 as D (5 bases). V was cut by 3 bases and J by 4 bases, with 15 bases left in between. The CDR3 length is 15 residues. CDR1 is SGHNT and CDR2 is YENEEA in the germline V gene. This CDR3 is CASSLLAGAGYGYTF. In DNA, the CDR3 is TGTGCCAGCAGCTTGTTAGCCGGGGCCGGCTATGGCTACACCTTC.

This sequence joins TRBV30 and TRBJ1-5, with TRBD1 matching over 7 bases. With V trimmed by 4 bases and J by 6 bases, 6 bases remained unmatched. Germline CDR1 and CDR2: GTSNPN and SVGIG (reference sequence). The CDR3 totals 13 residues. The CDR3 DNA is TGTGCCTGGAACGCAGGGGGATCTCAGCCCCAGCATTTT. Its translation is CAWNAGGSQPQHF.

The rearrangement joins TRBV28 to TRBJ2-7; tentatively, D is TRBD1 (6 bases). Trimming cost V 5 bases and J 11 bases, with 19 bases left between them. This CDR3 contains 13 residues. Germline V gene lookup returns CDR1 MDHEN and CDR2 SYDVKM. The CDR3 loop is CASSPPDSSVEYF. The CDR3 DNA reads as TGTGCCAGCAGTCCTCCGGACAGTAGCGTTGAGTACTTC.

This clone was seen only a few times. The V and J genes are TRBV28 and TRBJ1-1; D gene unclear. V shed 1 base and J shed 4 bases, with 4 bases lying between them. CDR3 length equals 12 residues. Germline CDR1 and CDR2: MDHEN and SYDVKM. This chain's CDR3 is CASSLLGTEAFF. The CDR3, as DNA: TGTGCCAGCAGTTTATTGGGCACTGAAGCTTTCTTT.

The V and J genes are TRBV11-3 and TRBJ1-2; D gene ambiguous. CDR3 length equals 15 residues. The germline V gene has CDR1 SGHNT and CDR2 YENEEA. The germline V and J ends were trimmed by 0 bases and 7 bases, with 15 bases remaining between them. The CDR3 reads CASSLEPLAGFGYTF. The CDR3 nucleotides are TGTGCCAGCAGCTTAGAGCCACTAGCGGGGTTTGGCTACACCTTC.